A single sample is the source of the 17 T cell receptor beta chains below, sequenced in a study of healthy donors' naive CD4 and CD8 T cells. TCR libraries were built from approximately 0.45 ug of total RNA by linear amplification. TCRdb re-called the reads through MiXCR, storing one row per CDR3 protein. The table shows roughly 200,000 distinct CDR3 sequences, with about four fifths occurring only once. Material for sequencing was naive CD4+ and CD8+ T cells sorted from blood, pooled from several donors. These TCRs come from a pool of human donors in good health; the sample pools cells from several healthy donors.

The CDR3 bases are TGTGCCAGCAGTTTAGGGGGGACTAGTAATGAGCAGTTCTTC. Protein: CASSLGGTSNEQFF. V usage is TRBV12-3 or TRBV12-4 and J usage is TRBJ2-1; 8 bases fit TRBD2. The V and J ends lost 1 base and 7 bases, in that order; junction bases with no gene match: 3. There are 14 residues in the CDR3.

In this sample, this clonotype turned up a few times. The chain employs TRBV19 and TRBJ1-1; D is undetermined. Trimming pared 4 bases from V and 1 base from J, leaving 10 bases between. CDR1 is LNHDA and CDR2 is SQIVND in the germline V gene (reference sequence). This CDR3 is 14 amino acids long. CDR3: CASSTGLGNTEAFF. The CDR3 nucleotides are TGTGCCAGTAGTACTGGATTGGGGAACACTGAAGCTTTCTTT.

This chain uses TRBV12-3 or TRBV12-4 with TRBJ1-6; D is undetermined. V dropped 7 bases and J dropped 0 bases, with 10 bases sitting between them. CDR3 length: 15 residues. The CDR3 sequence: CASTEGSSYNSPLHF. CDR3 nucleotides: TGTGCCAGCACAGAGGGAAGCTCCTATAATTCACCCCTCCACTTT.

This clonotype was counted between two and nine times. J is TRBJ1-2 and V is TRBV29-1; D gene uncertain. CDR3 length: 13 residues. Germline V gene sequence: CDR1 SQVTM, CDR2 ANQGSEA. With 3 bases removed from V and 5 bases from J, the gap between germline ends came to 13 bases. The CDR3 bases are TGCAGCGTTGAGAGGGAAAAGCATTATGGCTACACCTTC. Translating it yields CSVEREKHYGYTF.

The chain is built from TRBV5-1 and TRBJ1-2; 10 positions agree with TRBD1. The V and J ends lost 4 bases and 3 bases, in that order; junction bases with no gene match: 3. Looked up from germline, CDR1 is SGHRS and CDR2 is YFSETQ. The CDR3 is made up of 14 amino acids. CDR3: CASSETGGDYGYTF. CDR3 bases: TGCGCCAGCAGCGAGACAGGGGGCGACTATGGCTACACCTTC.

The chain is built from TRBV10-3 and TRBJ2-5, with 8 bases lining up with TRBD2. CDR1 and CDR2 (germline): ENHRY, SYGVKD. This CDR3 spans 13 amino acids. The V segment lost 8 bases and the J segment 3 bases; nucleotides outside the gene matches: 5. The CDR3 reads CAILLADKETQYF. CDR3 sequence (DNA): TGTGCCATCCTACTAGCGGATAAAGAGACCCAGTACTTC.

The chain has TRBV19 and TRBJ2-7; the D gene is possibly TRBD1 (5 bases). The germline V and J ends were trimmed by 3 bases and 2 bases, with 11 bases remaining between them. The CDR3 totals 14 residues. Germline assignment: CDR1 LNHDA and CDR2 SQIVND (reference sequence). The CDR3 protein is CASSIQTDTYEQYF. The CDR3 coding sequence is TGTGCCAGTAGTATTCAGACAGATACCTACGAGCAGTACTTC.

The chain recombines TRBV30 with TRBJ2-1, with D possibly TRBD1 on 6 matching bases. Per germline, CDR1 GTSNPN and CDR2 SVGIG (reference sequence). CDR3 length: 13 amino acids. V was shortened by 0 bases and J by 15 bases, with 18 bases between the two germline ends. The CDR3 coding sequence is TGTGCCTGGAGTGTAGGTGAGGGACAAAATCGGTTCTTC. It yields the protein CAWSVGEGQNRFF.

The CDR3 reads CASNVPGVTEAFF. The CDR3 DNA reads as TGTGCCAGCAACGTCCCAGGGGTTACTGAAGCTTTCTTT. The chain uses TRBV7-8 and TRBJ1-1; D is perhaps TRBD1 (6 bases). CDR1 SGHVS and CDR2 FQNEAQ come from the germline V gene. This CDR3 is built from 13 residues. V was cut by 7 bases and J by 5 bases, with 14 bases left in between.

This chain links TRBV7-9 with TRBJ2-3, with 9 bases fitting TRBD1. V shed 5 bases and J 3 bases; nucleotides not matched to a gene: 6. This CDR3 comprises 15 residues. Germline V gives CDR1 SEHNR, CDR2 FQNEAQ (reference sequence). The CDR3 protein is CASSPGTGMTDTQYF. The CDR3 DNA follows: TGTGCCAGCAGCCCCGGGACAGGGATGACAGATACGCAGTATTTT. The full variable domain, rest sourced from reference TRBV7-9 and TRBJ2-3, is DTGVSQNPRHKITKRGQNVTFRCDPISEHNRLYWYRQTLGQGPEFLTYFQNEAQLEKSRLLSDRFSAERPKGSFSTLEIQRTEQGDSAMYLCASSPGTGMTDTQYFGPGTRLTVL.

This sequence joins TRBV10-3 and TRBJ2-7; 9 bases line up with TRBD1. The ends lost 0 bases at V and 2 bases at J; junction bases unmatched: 5. There are 16 residues in the CDR3. Germline V gives CDR1 ENHRY, CDR2 SYGVKD. CDR3 sequence reads: CAISESRDRVTYEQYF. The CDR3 region has the DNA TGTGCCATCAGTGAGTCGAGGGACAGGGTTACCTACGAGCAGTACTTC.

The chain employs TRBV29-1 and TRBJ2-5; D unclear. CDR3 length: 13 residues. Trimming removed 4 bases from V and 5 bases from J, with 14 bases in between. Germline V gene sequence: CDR1 SQVTM, CDR2 ANQGSEA. The CDR3 is CSVGVRSGETQYF. For the CDR3, the DNA is TGCAGCGTTGGGGTCAGGTCCGGGGAGACCCAGTACTTC. Looking up the rest from reference TRBV29-1 and TRBJ2-5 gives the full variable domain: SAVISQKPSRDICQRGTSLTIQCQVDSQVTMMFWYRQQPGQSLTLIATANQGSEATYESGFVIDKFPISRPNLTFSTLTVSNMSPEDSSIYLCSVGVRSGETQYFGPGTRLLVL.

The chain carries TRBV29-1 and TRBJ2-3; 7 bases align to TRBD1. CDR3 length equals 14 residues. Germline V gene sequence: CDR1 SQVTM, CDR2 ANQGSEA. Trimming cost V 7 bases and J 6 bases; bases outside gene matches: 13. The CDR3 protein is CSALHRDRLDTQYF. The DNA for the CDR3 is TGCAGCGCCCTACACCGGGACAGACTCGATACGCAGTATTTT.

The gene calls are TRBV15 and TRBJ2-6; D is unclear. The CDR3 totals 14 residues. Germline CDR1 is LNHNV and CDR2 is YYDKDF (reference sequence). Trimming cost V 0 bases and J 2 bases, with 2 bases left between them. The CDR3 nucleotides are TGTGCCACCAGCAGAGATCCTGGGGCCAACGTCCTGACTTTC. As protein: CATSRDPGANVLTF.

The J gene is TRBJ1-1, the V gene TRBV4-3, with unresolved D. Germline assignment: CDR1 LGHNA and CDR2 YSLEER. Between the trimmed V and J ends, which lost 0 bases and 5 bases, there was a span of 7 bases. The CDR3 extends over 13 amino acids. CDR3 bases: TGCGCCAGCAGCCAAGATACCGCAACTGAAGCTTTCTTT. It yields the protein CASSQDTATEAFF.

The rearrangement links TRBV6-5 to TRBJ1-1; TRBD1 might be the D (6 bases). The germline gives CDR1 MNHEY, CDR2 SVGAGI. This CDR3 has 15 residues. Trimming stripped 6 bases from V and 1 base from J, with 15 bases between. The CDR3 protein is CASSRQGTSNTEAFF. In DNA, the CDR3 is TGTGCCAGCAGCCGCCAGGGGACATCGAACACTGAAGCTTTCTTT.

The chain joins TRBV20-1 to TRBJ1-5; 7 nucleotides agree with TRBD1. CDR3 length: 14 residues. Germline V gene lookup returns CDR1 DFQATT and CDR2 SNEGSKA (reference sequence). V lost 6 bases, J lost 3 bases, and 8 bases stayed unmatched. This CDR3 is CSAEGQYYNQPQHF. CDR3 bases: TGCAGTGCCGAGGGACAGTACTACAATCAGCCCCAGCATTTT.